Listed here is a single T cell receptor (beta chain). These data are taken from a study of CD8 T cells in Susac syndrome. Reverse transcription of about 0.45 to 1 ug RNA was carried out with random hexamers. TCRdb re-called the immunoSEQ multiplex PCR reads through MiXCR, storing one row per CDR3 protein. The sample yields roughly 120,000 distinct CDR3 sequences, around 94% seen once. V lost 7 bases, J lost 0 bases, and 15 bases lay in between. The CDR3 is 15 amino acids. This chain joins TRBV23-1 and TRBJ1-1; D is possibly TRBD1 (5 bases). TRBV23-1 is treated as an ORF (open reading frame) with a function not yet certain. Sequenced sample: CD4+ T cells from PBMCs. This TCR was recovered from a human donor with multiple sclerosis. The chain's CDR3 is CASTREGPLNTEAFF. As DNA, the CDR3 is TGCGCCAGCACCCGGGAGGGACCCTTGAACACTGAAGCTTTCTTT.